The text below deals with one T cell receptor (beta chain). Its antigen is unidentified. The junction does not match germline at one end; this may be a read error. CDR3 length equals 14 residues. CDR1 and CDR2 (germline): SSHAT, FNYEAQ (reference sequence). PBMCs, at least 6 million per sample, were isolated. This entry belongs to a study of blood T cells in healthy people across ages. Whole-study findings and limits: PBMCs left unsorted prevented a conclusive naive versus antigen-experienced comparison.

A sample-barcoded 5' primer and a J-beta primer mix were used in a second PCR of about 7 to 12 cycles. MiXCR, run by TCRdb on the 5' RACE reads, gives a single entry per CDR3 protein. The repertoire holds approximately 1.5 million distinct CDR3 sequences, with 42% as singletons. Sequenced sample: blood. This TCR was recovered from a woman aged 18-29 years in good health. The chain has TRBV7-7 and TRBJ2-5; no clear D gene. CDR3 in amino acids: CASSPGFGGETQYF. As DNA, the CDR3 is TGTGCTAGCAGCCCCGGGTTTGGCGGAGAGACCCAGTACTTC. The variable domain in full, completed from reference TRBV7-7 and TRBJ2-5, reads GAGVSQSPRYKVTKRGQDVTLRCDPISSHATLYWYQQALGQGPEFLTYFNYEAQPDKSGLPSDRFSAERPEGSISTLTIQRTEQRDSAMYRCASSPGFGGETQYFGPGTRLLVL.